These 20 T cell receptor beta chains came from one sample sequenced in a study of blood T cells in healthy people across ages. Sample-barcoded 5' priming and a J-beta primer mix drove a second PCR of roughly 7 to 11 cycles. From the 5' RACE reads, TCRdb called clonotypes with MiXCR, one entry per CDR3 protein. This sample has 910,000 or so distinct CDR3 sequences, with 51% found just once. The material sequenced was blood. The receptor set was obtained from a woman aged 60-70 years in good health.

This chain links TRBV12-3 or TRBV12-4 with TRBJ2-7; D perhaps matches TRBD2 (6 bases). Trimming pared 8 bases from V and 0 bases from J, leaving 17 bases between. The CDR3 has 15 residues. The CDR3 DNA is TGTGCCAGCGGCCATAGCGGATTCCGCTCCTACGAGCAGTACTTC. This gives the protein CASGHSGFRSYEQYF.

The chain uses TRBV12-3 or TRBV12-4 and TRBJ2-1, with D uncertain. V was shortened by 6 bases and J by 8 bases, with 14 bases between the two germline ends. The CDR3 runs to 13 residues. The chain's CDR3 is CASRVAGRDEQFF. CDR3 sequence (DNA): TGTGCCAGCAGAGTAGCTGGGCGCGATGAGCAGTTCTTC.

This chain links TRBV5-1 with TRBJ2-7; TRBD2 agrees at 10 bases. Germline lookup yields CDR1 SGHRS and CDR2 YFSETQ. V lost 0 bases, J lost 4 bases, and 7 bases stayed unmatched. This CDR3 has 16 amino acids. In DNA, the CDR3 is TGCGCCAGCAGCTTGGCCGGGTCTAGCGGGAGTTACGAGCAGTACTTC. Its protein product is CASSLAGSSGSYEQYF.

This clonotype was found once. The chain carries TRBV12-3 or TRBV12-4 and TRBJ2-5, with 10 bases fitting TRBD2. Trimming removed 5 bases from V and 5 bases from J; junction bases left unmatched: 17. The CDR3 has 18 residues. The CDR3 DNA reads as TGTGCCAGCAGTGTCCGAGCGGGAGGGCCGGCGTTTACCGAGACCCAGTACTTC. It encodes CASSVRAGGPAFTETQYF.

The CDR3, as DNA: TGTGCCAGCATGCTAAGCTCCTATAATTCACCCCTCCACTTT. Protein product: CASMLSSYNSPLHF. The V call is TRBV11-2, the J call TRBJ1-6; the D is unclear. Germline V lookup: CDR1 SGHAT, CDR2 FQNNGV. The CDR3 contains 14 residues. The V and J ends lost 7 bases and 0 bases respectively, with 7 bases between them.

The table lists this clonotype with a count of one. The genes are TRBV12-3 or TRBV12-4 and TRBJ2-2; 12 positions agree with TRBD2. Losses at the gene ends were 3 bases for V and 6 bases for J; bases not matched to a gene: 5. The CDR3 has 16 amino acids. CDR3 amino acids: CASSFSTSGRAGELFF. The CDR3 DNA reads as TGTGCCAGCAGTTTCTCGACTAGCGGGAGAGCCGGGGAGCTGTTTTTT.

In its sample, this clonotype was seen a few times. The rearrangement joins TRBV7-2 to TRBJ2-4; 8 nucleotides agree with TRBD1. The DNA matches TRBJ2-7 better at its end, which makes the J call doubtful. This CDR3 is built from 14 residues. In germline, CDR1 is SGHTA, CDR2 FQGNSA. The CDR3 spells CASSHGQGQYEQYF. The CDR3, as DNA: TGTGCCAGCAGCCACGGACAGGGACAATACGAGCAGTACTTC.

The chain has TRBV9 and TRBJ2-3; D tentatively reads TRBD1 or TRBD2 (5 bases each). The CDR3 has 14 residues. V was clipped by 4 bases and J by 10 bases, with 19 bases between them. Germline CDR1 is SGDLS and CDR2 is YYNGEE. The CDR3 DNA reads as TGTGCCAGCAGCCCACGGGACGAGTTGTGTCCGCAGTATTTT. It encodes CASSPRDELCPQYF.

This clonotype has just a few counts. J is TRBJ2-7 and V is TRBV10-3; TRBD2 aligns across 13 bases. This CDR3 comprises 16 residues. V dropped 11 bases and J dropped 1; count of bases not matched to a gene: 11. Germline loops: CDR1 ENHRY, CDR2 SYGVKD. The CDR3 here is CASRTSGSSYSYEQYF. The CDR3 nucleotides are TGTGCCTCGCGGACTAGCGGGAGTTCCTATTCCTACGAGCAGTACTTC.

The CDR3 region is CASSTIGRGATNEKLFF. Written as DNA, the CDR3 is TGTGCCAGCAGTACCATAGGCCGGGGCGCAACTAATGAAAAACTGTTTTTT. V is TRBV7-9 and J is TRBJ1-4, with a tentative D call TRBD1 (5 bases). There are 17 residues in the CDR3. Germline V lookup: CDR1 SEHNR, CDR2 FQNEAQ (reference sequence). V shed 6 bases and J shed 0 bases, with 17 bases lying between them.

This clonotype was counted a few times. The CDR3 sequence: CASSVSGGTEQFF. In DNA form, the CDR3 reads TGTGCCAGCAGCGTATCGGGCGGGACTGAGCAGTTCTTC. The V call is TRBV9, the J call TRBJ2-1; a possible D gene is TRBD2 (6 bases). V was shortened by 1 base and J by 9 bases, with 11 bases between the two germline ends. This CDR3 is 13 amino acids long. Germline loops: CDR1 SGDLS, CDR2 YYNGEE.

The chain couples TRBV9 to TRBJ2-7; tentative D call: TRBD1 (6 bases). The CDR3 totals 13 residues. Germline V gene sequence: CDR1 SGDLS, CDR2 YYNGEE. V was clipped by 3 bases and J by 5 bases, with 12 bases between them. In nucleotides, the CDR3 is TGTGCCAGCAGCGAACAGGGTTCCCACGAGCAGTACTTC. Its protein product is CASSEQGSHEQYF.

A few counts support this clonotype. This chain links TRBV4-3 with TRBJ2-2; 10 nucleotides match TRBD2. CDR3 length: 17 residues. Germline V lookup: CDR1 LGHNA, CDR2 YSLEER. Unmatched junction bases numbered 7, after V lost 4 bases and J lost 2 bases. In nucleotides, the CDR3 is TGCGCCAGCAGCCGAATTGGACTAGCGGATAACACCGGGGAGCTGTTTTTT. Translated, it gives CASSRIGLADNTGELFF.

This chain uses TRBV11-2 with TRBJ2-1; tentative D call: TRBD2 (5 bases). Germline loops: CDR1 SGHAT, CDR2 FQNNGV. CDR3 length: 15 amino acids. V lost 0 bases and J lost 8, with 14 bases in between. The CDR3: CASSLDLLATDEQFF. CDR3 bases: TGTGCCAGCAGCTTAGATCTCCTAGCCACCGATGAGCAGTTCTTC.

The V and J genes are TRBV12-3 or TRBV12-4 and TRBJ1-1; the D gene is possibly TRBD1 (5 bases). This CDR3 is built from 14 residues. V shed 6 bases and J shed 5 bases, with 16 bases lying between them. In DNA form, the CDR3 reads TGTGCCAGCAGACCACCGGGACTAAGGACTGAAGCTTTCTTT. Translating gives CASRPPGLRTEAFF.

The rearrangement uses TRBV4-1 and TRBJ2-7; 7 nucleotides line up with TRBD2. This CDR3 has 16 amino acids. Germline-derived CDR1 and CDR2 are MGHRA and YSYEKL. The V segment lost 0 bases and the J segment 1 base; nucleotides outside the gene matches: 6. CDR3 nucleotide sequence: TGCGCCAGCAGCCAAGAAGTTGGGAGGGCATCCTACGAGCAGTACTTC. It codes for CASSQEVGRASYEQYF.

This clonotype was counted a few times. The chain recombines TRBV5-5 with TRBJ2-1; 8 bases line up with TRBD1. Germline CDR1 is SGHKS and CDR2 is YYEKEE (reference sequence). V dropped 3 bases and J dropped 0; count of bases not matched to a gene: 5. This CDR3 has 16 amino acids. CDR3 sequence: CASSSRTGSSYNEQFF. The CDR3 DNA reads TGTGCCAGCAGCTCAAGGACAGGGAGCTCCTACAATGAGCAGTTCTTC.

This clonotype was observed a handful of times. CDR3 nucleotide sequence: TGTGCCAGCAGCGCGATAGGACCGTACAATGAGCAGTTCTTC. This codes for CASSAIGPYNEQFF. This rearrangement joins TRBV7-3 to TRBJ2-1; D uncertain. V lost 5 bases and J lost 4, with 12 bases in between. The CDR3 contains 14 residues. Germline CDR1 and CDR2: SGHTA and FQGTGA.

The CDR3 loop reads CATTSGSYEQYF. CDR3 sequence (DNA): TGTGCCACCACTAGCGGTTCCTACGAGCAGTACTTC. The genes are TRBV6-6 and TRBJ2-7, with 8 positions matching TRBD2. Looked up from germline, CDR1 is MNHNY and CDR2 is SVGAGI (reference sequence). The CDR3 has 12 residues. J was trimmed by 1 base and V by 10 bases; bases with no gene match: 3.

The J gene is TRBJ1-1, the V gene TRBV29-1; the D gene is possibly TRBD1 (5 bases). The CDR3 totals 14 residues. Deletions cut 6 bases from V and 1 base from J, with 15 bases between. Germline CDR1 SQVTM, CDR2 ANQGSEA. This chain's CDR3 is CSVKGFGGNTEAFF. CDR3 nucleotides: TGCAGCGTAAAAGGGTTCGGGGGGAACACTGAAGCTTTCTTT. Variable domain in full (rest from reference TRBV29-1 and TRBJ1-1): SAVISQKPSRDICQRGTSLTIQCQVDSQVTMMFWYRQQPGQSLTLIATANQGSEATYESGFVIDKFPISRPNLTFSTLTVSNMSPEDSSIYLCSVKGFGGNTEAFFGQGTRLTVV.